The clone carrying this T cell receptor beta chain was seen more than once but under ten times. What it binds is not known. With 2 bases clipped from V and 4 bases from J, the junction kept 3 bases outside the gene matches. From germline, CDR1 is WSHSY and CDR2 SAAADI. This CDR3 has 16 residues. The entry originates in a study of immune cell composition in non-small cell lung cancer. Regarding the study as a whole: Lung adenocarcinomas had lower top 10 clone scores and clonality than squamous tumours.

Data came from immunoSEQ multiplex PCR; TCRdb stores just in-frame clones and leaves some out. The sample shows about 11,000 clones, roughly 60% of them seen only once. The clonotype was recovered from a human donor with non-small cell lung cancer. The chain has TRBV10-2 and TRBJ2-2; 11 bases fit TRBD1. Specimen: lung tumor tissue. This CDR3 reads CASSERGQGGTGELFF. CDR3 nucleotide sequence: TGCGCCAGCAGTGAGAGGGGACAGGGGGGCACCGGGGAGCTGTTTTTT.